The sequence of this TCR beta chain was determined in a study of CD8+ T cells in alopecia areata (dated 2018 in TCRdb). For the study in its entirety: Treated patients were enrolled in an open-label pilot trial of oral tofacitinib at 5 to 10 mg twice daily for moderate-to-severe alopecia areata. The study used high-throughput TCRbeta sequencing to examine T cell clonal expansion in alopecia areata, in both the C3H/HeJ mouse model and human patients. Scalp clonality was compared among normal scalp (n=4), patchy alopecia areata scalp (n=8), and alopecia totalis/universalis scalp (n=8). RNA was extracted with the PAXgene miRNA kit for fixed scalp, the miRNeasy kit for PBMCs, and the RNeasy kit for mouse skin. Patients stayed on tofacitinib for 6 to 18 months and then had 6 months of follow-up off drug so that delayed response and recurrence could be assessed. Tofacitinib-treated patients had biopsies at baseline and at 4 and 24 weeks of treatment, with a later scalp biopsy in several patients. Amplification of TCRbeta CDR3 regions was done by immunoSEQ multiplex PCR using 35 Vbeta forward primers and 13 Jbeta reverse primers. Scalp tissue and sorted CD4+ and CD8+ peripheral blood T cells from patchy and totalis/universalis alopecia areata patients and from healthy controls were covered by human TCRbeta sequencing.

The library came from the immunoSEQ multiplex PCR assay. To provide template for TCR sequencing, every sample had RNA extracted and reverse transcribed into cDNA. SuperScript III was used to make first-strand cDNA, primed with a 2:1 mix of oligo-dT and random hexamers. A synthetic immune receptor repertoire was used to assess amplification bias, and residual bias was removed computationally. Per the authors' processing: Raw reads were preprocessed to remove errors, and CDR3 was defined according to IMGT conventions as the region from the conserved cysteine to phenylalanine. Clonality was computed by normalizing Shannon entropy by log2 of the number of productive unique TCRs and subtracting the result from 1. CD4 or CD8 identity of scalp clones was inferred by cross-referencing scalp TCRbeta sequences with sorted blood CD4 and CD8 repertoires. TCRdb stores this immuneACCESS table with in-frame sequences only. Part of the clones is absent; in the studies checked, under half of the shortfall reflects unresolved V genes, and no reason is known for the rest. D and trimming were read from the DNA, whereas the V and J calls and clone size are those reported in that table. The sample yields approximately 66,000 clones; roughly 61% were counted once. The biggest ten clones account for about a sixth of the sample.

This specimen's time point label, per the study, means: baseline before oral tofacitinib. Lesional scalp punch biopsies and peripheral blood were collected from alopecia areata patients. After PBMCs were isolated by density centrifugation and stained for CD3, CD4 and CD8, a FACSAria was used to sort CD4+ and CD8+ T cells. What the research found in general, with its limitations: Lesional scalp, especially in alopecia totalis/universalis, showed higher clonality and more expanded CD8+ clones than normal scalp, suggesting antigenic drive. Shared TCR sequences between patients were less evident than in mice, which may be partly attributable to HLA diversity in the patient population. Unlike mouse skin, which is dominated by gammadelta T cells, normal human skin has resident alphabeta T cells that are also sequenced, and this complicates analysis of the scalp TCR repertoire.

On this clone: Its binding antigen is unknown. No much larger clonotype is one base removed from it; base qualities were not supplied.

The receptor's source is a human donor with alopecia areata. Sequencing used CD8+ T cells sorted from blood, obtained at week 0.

DNA sequence: TGTGCCAGCGGCTCAGGCGGGAACACTGAAGCTTTCTTT. Translated, this is CASGSGGNTEAFF. The sequence is built from TRBV7-9 and TRBJ1-1; the D gene is unclear. V loses 8 bases, J loses 1 base, and the germline ends lie 11 bases apart. Inclusive of the bounding cysteine and phenylalanine, the CDR3 is 13 residues long. CDR3 DNA only is kept here, 39 bases in frame from base 1. CDR1 and CDR2 (SEHNR, FQNEAQ) derive from the germline V gene (reference sequence).